The source of this T cell receptor (beta chain) is a study of cytomegalovirus exposure and HLA in healthy donors (dated by TCRdb to between 2016 and 2019). Study-level background: An earlier analysis of some 600 of the donors reported approximately 300 Gb of sequence data and 95 million to 130 million unique TCR beta sequences obtained from roughly 170 million T cells. Of the approximately 400 genotyped donors, approximately 82% fell in the genetic ancestry cluster associated with self-reported Caucasian donors. Roughly five DR-DQ haplotypes were handled as single units for association and clustering, since linkage in the cohort was strong. An earlier analysis of some 500 of the donors applied high-throughput TCR beta sequencing to assess whether each TCR beta V gene segment acted as functional or pseudogenic. To study patterns of TCR occurrence, a later analysis re-analyzed previously published TCR beta repertoires from 500 to 850 donors and added high-resolution HLA genotyping. Class I and class II HLA loci were covered by the typing at four-digit resolution. High-throughput TCR immunosequencing, statistical association of individual TCRs with disease status, and machine learning were combined to predict cytomegalovirus infection status. Using immunosequencing, the study profiled T cell repertoires from roughly 650 subjects and related those repertoires to cytomegalovirus serostatus. An early release that covered around 590 HLA-typed donors contained about 300 gigabases of sequencing data and 65 million to 100 million unique TCR sequences. The study aimed to test whether cataloging public T cell receptors could reveal signatures of past pathogen exposure. Donor age, sex, ethnicity and CMV serostatus were collected together with the repertoire data. Genome-wide SNP genotypes for about three fifths of the roughly 700 donors were used in a later genetic analysis, which treated that subset as a discovery cohort. Along with the roughly 670-subject first cohort, a separate validation cohort of some 130 different subjects was used. Among 398 genotyped donors of the cohort, an average of around 240,000 unique TCR beta nucleotide sequences were sequenced per donor, roughly 20% of them non-productive. The number of donors typed differed by locus, with 629-630 for A, B, C, DRB1 and DQB1, roughly 550 for DQA1, about 610 for DPA1, and under 490 for DPB1. Rather than using new phenotypic data, the later analysis identified candidate immune exposures from TCR beta sequences and from how often those sequences occurred across donors. All discovery cohort repertoires had been generated on a single sequencing platform.

The CDR3 runs 17 amino acids, cysteine and phenylalanine included. The sequence is cut down to CDR3 DNA, 51 bases in frame from base 1. Cut back by 6 bases and 3 bases, the V and J ends lie 21 bases apart. Sequences KGHSH (CDR1) and LQKENI (CDR2) are obtained from the germline V gene. Receptor amplification or capture employed the immunoSEQ multiplex PCR assay. A mixture of 60 forward primers for TCR Vbeta segments and 13 reverse primers for TCR Jbeta segments was used in the multiplex PCR. The CDR3 region of rearranged TCR beta genes was amplified from genomic DNA with a multiplex PCR assay. The Illumina HiSeq System was used to sequence the amplified TCR beta libraries as 87-base-pair reads. In the original analysis: A later analysis tallied around 80 million unique TCR beta chains across the roughly 610 repertoires, and around 12 million of those chains were shared by two or more donors. To remove PCR and sequencing errors, raw reads were error-corrected and collapsed into unique sequences using a nearest-neighbor algorithm that merged closely related sequences. CDR3 sequences were aligned to IMGT reference sequences to assign V, D and J gene segments. For a sequence to be retained, a match of at least six nucleotides was required to both a V gene segment and a J gene segment. Rearrangements were classified as productive when the CDR3 lacked stop codons and remained in frame with V and J, and all other rearrangements were classified as non-productive. CDR3 was defined by IMGT convention, running from the second conserved V-encoded cysteine to the conserved J-encoded phenylalanine. The earlier analysis of about 610 of the donors excluded sequences that lacked an unambiguous match to a single V gene segment. An earlier analysis of fewer than 650 of the donors classified V segments as functional when productive rearrangements were above 56.7% and as segregating when the standard deviation between donors was above 5%. A statistical classification framework was built for diagnosing cytomegalovirus status from the catalog of TCR beta chain sequences. In a later analysis, TCR nucleotide sequences were compared against IMGT/GENE-DB human TR gene sequences so that V and J genes could be assigned. In a later analysis, CDR3 sequences and most-parsimonious VDJ recombination scenarios were assigned using the TCRdist pipeline. In a later analysis, each TCR beta chain was defined by its CDR3 amino acid sequence together with its V-gene family, and reads without a unique V-gene family were excluded. To address suspected cross-contamination and a sequencing artifact, a later analysis removed some 620 highly shared, low-generation-probability nucleotide sequences. A later analysis calculated a clonal expansion index for each public chain from normalized within-repertoire ranks of inferred template counts. In a later analysis, generation probabilities were computed with a VDJ recombination model fitted to out-of-frame rearrangements, and the resulting probabilities were checked against IGoR. In a later analysis, TCR-TCR, TCR-HLA and TCR-CMV co-occurrence was scored with hypergeometric tests, and a repertoire-size bias correction was applied to TCR pairs. A later analysis estimated false discovery rates by permuting HLA or CMV assignments 20 times. A later analysis grouped co-occurring TCRs with DBSCAN, adding TCRdist sequence similarity when clustering within HLA-allele-positive subsets. Repertoires with fewer than 30,000 or more than 120,000 public chains, plus five repertoires with anomalous nucleotide sharing, were excluded from co-occurrence clustering. In TCRdb, the immuneACCESS table is reduced to in-frame sequences with V and J assigned. These tables do not hold every clone; where another copy was compared, an unresolved V gene accounts for under half, and the others remain unexplained. That table gives V, J and clone size, and the DNA gave D and trimming. Counted in this sample were roughly 150,000 clones; approximately 73% of them appeared once. The ten most abundant clones make up less than 11% of the sample.

Note on this clone: What antigen it recognizes has not been identified. No qualities accompany the bases; no much larger clone lies one base away.

The cohort was made up of roughly 670 healthy bone marrow donors. Cohort members were all nominally healthy when sampled, although unrecorded immune exposures were likely present. The donor tested CMV seropositive, placing the donor among the 289 seropositive members of the cohort. Each donor provided a peripheral blood sample, and peripheral blood mononuclear cells were used for TCR beta sequencing. The Qiagen DNeasy Blood Extraction Kit was used to extract genomic DNA from the blood cell samples. Results the study describes overall, beyond this receptor: The sequencing pipeline was judged likely to have produced a cluster of highly shared sequence variants as a technical artifact. When HLA alleles, especially DR and DQ, strongly co-occurred, attributing TCR associations to individual alleles was difficult. A later analysis found that most CMV-associated TCR beta chains appeared HLA-restricted, with HLA associations seemingly driven largely by CMV exposure. Correlated functional status among segregating V segments might reflect linkage disequilibrium, but an unknown experimental factor could not be ruled out. Immune exposure information for the cohort was limited to CMV serostatus. The classifier was reported to diagnose cytomegalovirus status with high specificity and sensitivity in both the original and validation cohorts. A few of the identified cytomegalovirus-associated TCR beta chains were confirmed in vitro to be specific for cytomegalovirus antigens. Because HLA typing was missing for some donors at each locus, association tests included only the typed subset. Most TCR sequences were seen in very few donors, while some public TCRs were found in many individuals. In an earlier analysis of 587 of the donors, most TCR beta V segments appeared in productive rearrangements about 87% or about 30% of the time, broadly matching IMGT annotations. The study listed around 160 TCR beta chains as associated with cytomegalovirus. An association between a missense DCLRE1C variant and V-gene and J-gene trimming of TCR beta chains was found in a later genetic analysis and replicated in an independent cohort. The 87-base-pair reads could not distinguish some IMGT-functional V segments, including TRBV6-2 and TRBV6-3, so those segments were excluded. A later analysis found that HLA-associated TCR beta chains were more clonally expanded and had lower generation probabilities than equally common non-associated chains. A later analysis found that TCR association rates varied across HLA loci, with DRB1 alleles showing the most associated TCRs and HLA-C alleles the fewest. According to a later analysis, parvovirus B19, influenza, CMV and Epstein-Barr virus appeared linked to several top co-occurrence clusters. It was suggested by the authors that the approach could potentially be generalized to other disease states and immunological phenotypes. Specific HLA alleles were associated with 15,000 to 20,000 TCR beta sequences at a false discovery rate of 0.05 in a later analysis. In this cohort, only TCR beta chains were sequenced, and detectable features were limited by the absence of alpha or paired-chain data. Because counts were too low, roughly 16 rarely observed V segments, including chromosome 9 orphons, were left out of the earlier analysis of approximately 500 of the donors. A further reported finding was that TCR beta sequences accurately predicted the HLA-A and HLA-B alleles for most subjects in the first cohort. Compared with the roughly 600-donor mean, donors in an Asian-associated ancestry cluster had fewer N-insertions in productive TCRs, according to a later genetic analysis. The presence/absence analyses assumed that sequencing depth was roughly uniform across donors, and that assumption may not be true.

Sample: PBMCs. The chain couples TRBV18 to TRBJ1-3, with TRBD1 perhaps the D gene, on 5 matching bases. This sequence was found in a young man in good health and CMV-seropositive. Here the CDR3 is given as CASSLIETALGGNTIYF. DNA sequence: TGTGCCAGCTCCCTTATTGAGACAGCGCTGGGTGGAAACACCATATATTTT.